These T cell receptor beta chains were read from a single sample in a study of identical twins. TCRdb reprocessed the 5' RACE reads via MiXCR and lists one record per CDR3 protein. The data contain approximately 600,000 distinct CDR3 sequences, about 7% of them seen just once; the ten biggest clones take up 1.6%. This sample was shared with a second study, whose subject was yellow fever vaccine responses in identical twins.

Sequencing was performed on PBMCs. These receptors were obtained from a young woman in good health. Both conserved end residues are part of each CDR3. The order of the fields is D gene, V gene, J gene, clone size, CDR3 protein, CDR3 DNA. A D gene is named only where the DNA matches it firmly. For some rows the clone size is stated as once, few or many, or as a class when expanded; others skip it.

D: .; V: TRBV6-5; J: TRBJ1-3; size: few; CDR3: CASSYAGISGNTIYF; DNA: TGTGCCAGCAGTTACGCTGGTATCTCTGGAAACACCATATATTTT
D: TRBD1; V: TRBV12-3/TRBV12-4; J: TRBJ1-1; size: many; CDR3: CALRQGPNTEAFF; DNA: TGTGCTCTACGACAGGGCCCGAACACTGAAGCTTTCTTT
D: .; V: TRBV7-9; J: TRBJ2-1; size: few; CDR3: CASSPKRAGEQFF; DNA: TGTGCCAGCAGCCCCAAAAGGGCCGGTGAGCAGTTCTTC
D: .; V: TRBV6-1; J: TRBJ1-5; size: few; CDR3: CASSEGRRQPQHF; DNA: TGTGCCAGCAGTGAAGGGCGAAGACAGCCCCAGCATTTT
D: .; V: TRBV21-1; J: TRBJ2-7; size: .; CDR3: CASSKASGASYEQYF; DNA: TGTGCCAGCAGCAAAGCTAGCGGGGCTTCCTACGAGCAGTACTTC
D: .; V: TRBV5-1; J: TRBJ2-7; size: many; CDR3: CASSISGQSYEQYF; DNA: TGCGCCAGCAGTATTAGCGGCCAGAGCTACGAGCAGTACTTC
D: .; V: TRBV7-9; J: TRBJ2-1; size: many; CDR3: CASSLVVATTEQFF; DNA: TGTGCCAGCAGCTTAGTCGTGGCTACTACTGAGCAGTTCTTC
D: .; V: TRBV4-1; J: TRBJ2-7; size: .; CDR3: CASSQVTGLSYEQYF; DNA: TGCGCCAGCAGCCAAGTAACAGGTCTCTCCTACGAGCAGTACTTC
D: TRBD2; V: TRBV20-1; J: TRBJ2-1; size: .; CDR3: CSARVREGAYNEQFF; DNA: TGCAGTGCTAGAGTGCGGGAGGGAGCCTACAATGAGCAGTTCTTC
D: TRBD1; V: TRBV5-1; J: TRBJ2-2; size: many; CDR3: CASHDTRTGNTGELFF; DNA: TGCGCCAGCCACGACACGAGGACAGGGAATACCGGGGAGCTGTTTTTT
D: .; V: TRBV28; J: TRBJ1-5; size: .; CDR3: CASSLWARQPQHF; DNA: TGTGCCAGCAGTTTATGGGCGCGTCAGCCCCAGCATTTT
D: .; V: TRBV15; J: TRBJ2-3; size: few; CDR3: CATSRDTLDTQYF; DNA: TGTGCCACCAGCAGAGATACGTTGGATACGCAGTATTTT
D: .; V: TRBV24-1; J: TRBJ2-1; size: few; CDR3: CATSDSKGFWGLDEQFF; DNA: TGTGCCACCAGTGATTCTAAGGGGTTTTGGGGTCTGGATGAGCAGTTCTTC
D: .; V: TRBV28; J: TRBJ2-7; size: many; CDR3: CASSERDIFYEQYF; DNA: TGTGCCAGCAGCGAAAGAGACATATTCTACGAGCAGTACTTC
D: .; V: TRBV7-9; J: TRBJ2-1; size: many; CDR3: CASSLTGRDYEQFF; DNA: TGTGCCAGCAGCTTAACGGGCAGGGATTATGAGCAGTTCTTC
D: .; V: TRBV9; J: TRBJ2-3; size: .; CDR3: CASSHGGQGGDTQYF; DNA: TGTGCCAGCAGCCACGGAGGGCAGGGTGGAGATACGCAGTATTTT
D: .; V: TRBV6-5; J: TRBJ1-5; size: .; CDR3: CASSYRGYGNQPQHF; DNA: TGTGCCAGCAGTTACAGGGGGTATGGCAATCAGCCCCAGCATTTT
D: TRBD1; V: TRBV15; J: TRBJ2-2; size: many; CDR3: CATSFPGQGAGGELFF; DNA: TGTGCCACCAGCTTCCCGGGACAGGGGGCTGGCGGGGAGCTGTTTTTT
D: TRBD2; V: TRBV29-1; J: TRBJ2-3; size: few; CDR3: CSVVLLAGTSTDTQYF; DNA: TGCAGCGTTGTCTTACTAGCGGGTACTAGCACAGATACGCAGTATTTT
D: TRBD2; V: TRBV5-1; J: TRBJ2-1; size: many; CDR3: CASSLEASGRALEQFF; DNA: TGCGCCAGCAGCTTGGAGGCTAGCGGGAGGGCCCTTGAGCAGTTCTTC
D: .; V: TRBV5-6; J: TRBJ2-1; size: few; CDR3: CASSPKMGVSYNEQFF; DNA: TGTGCCAGCAGCCCGAAGATGGGGGTCTCCTACAATGAGCAGTTCTTC
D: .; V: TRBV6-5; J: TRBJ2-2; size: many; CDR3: CASSYSQGPNTGELFF; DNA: TGTGCCAGCAGTTACTCCCAGGGACCGAACACCGGGGAGCTGTTTTTT
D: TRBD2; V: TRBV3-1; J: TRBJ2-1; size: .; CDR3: CACSQGASGRASSYNEQFF; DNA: TGTGCCTGCAGCCAAGGGGCTAGCGGGAGGGCCAGCTCCTACAATGAGCAGTTCTTC
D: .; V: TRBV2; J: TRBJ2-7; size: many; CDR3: CASSEAGYEQYF; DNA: TGTGCCAGCAGTGAAGCGGGTTACGAGCAGTACTTC
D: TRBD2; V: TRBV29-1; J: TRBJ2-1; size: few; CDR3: CSVRSGINNEQFF; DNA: TGCAGCGTTCGTAGCGGGATTAACAATGAGCAGTTCTTC
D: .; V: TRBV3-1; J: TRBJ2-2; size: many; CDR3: CASSQAPAWGTGELFF; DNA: TGTGCCAGCAGCCAAGCCCCCGCTTGGGGGACCGGGGAGCTGTTTTTT
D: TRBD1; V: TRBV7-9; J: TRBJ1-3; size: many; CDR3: CASSLGQGPIYF; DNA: TGTGCCAGCAGCCTGGGACAGGGGCCCATATATTTT
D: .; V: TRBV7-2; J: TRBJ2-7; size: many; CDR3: CASSLADFPGIPYEQYF; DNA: TGTGCCAGCAGCTTAGCGGACTTCCCTGGGATTCCCTACGAGCAGTACTTC
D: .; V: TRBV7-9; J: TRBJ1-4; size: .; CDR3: CASSFERANEKLFF; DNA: TGTGCCAGCAGCTTTGAAAGGGCTAATGAAAAACTGTTTTTT
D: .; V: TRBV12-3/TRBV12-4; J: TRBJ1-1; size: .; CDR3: CASSNSGTRAEAFF; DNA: TGTGCCAGCAGTAACTCCGGGACGAGAGCTGAAGCTTTCTTT
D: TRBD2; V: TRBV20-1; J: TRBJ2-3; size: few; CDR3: CSASDGGRSDTQYF; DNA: TGCAGTGCTAGCGACGGGGGGAGGTCAGATACGCAGTATTTT
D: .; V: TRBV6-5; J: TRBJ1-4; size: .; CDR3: CASSYSTREPNEKLFF; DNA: TGTGCCAGCAGTTACTCGACAAGGGAGCCTAATGAAAAACTGTTTTTT